These 26 T cell receptor beta chains were sequenced from one sample in a study of cytomegalovirus exposure and HLA in healthy donors. The primer mix had 60 Vbeta and 13 Jbeta primers. Produced via immunoSEQ multiplex PCR; TCRdb's table is partial and in-frame only. The sample yields around 100,000 clones, around 69% seen once. Sequenced material: PBMCs. The receptors shown here come from a woman between 55 and 75 years old in good health and CMV-seropositive.

CDR3 amino acids: CASSLVGKQAYEQYF. In DNA form, the CDR3 reads TGTGCCAGCAGTTTAGTTGGGAAACAGGCCTACGAGCAGTACTTC. The chain recombines TRBV28 with TRBJ2-7, with D possibly being TRBD1 (5 bases). This CDR3 comprises 15 residues. Trimming stripped 2 bases from V and 2 bases from J, with 13 bases between. Germline V CDR1 and CDR2: MDHEN, SYDVKM.

V usage is TRBV6-6 and J usage is TRBJ2-3; D is unclear. This CDR3 contains 11 residues. Trimming removed 7 bases at V and 2 bases at J, with 4 bases between. The germline V gene has CDR1 MNHNY and CDR2 SVGAGI (reference sequence). DNA for the CDR3: TGTGCCAGCACCTACACAGATACGCAGTATTTT. Its translation is CASTYTDTQYF.

The rearrangement uses TRBV19 and TRBJ2-7; 14 bases are shared with TRBD2. The junction had 2 bases not matched to a gene; V was cut back by 3 bases and J by 4 bases. Germline CDR1 reads LNHDA; CDR2 reads SQIVND (reference sequence). The CDR3 extends over 15 amino acids. Here the CDR3 DNA reads TGTGCCAGTAGTATGGGACTAGCGGGAGTTTACGAGCAGTACTTC. Translated, it gives CASSMGLAGVYEQYF.

Turning to this clone: One junction end does not reproduce the germline sequence, and a read error may be involved. The V call is TRBV5-1, the J call TRBJ2-2; D possibly corresponds to TRBD2 (6 bases). The CDR3 extends over 14 amino acids. Germline-derived CDR1 and CDR2 are SGHRS and YFSETQ. The CDR3 region has the DNA TGCGCCAGCGGAGGGACCACGAACACCGGGGAGCCGTTTTTT. Translated: CASGGTTNTGEPFF.

In this sample, this clone turned up a few times. The V and J genes are TRBV7-3 and TRBJ2-2, with D possibly TRBD2 on 5 matching bases. Germline V gives CDR1 SGHTA, CDR2 FQGTGA. The CDR3 totals 15 residues. V shed 3 bases and J shed 3 bases, with 11 bases lying between them. The CDR3 coding sequence is TGTGCCAGCAGCTTGGAAGAGCGGTACACCGGGGAGCTGTTTTTT. It is translated as CASSLEERYTGELFF.

The chain carries TRBV6-4 and TRBJ2-1; TRBD2 matches 8 bases. Germline lookup yields CDR1 MRHNA and CDR2 SNTAGT. With 2 bases clipped from V and 7 bases from J, the junction kept 19 bases outside the gene matches. This CDR3 contains 19 residues. For the CDR3, the DNA is TGTGCCAGCAGTGACACCTTCAAGTCCGGGACTAGGCTTGGAAATGAGCAGTTCTTC. Translated, it gives CASSDTFKSGTRLGNEQFF.

The chain joins TRBV9 to TRBJ2-1; 7 positions match TRBD2. V was pared by 0 bases and J by 9 bases, with 6 bases of the junction left unmatched. Germline CDR1 is SGDLS and CDR2 is YYNGEE. The CDR3 totals 14 residues. CDR3 coding DNA: TGTGCCAGCAGCGTAGGGGAGGGCTCGGGTGAGCAGTTCTTC. Residues: CASSVGEGSGEQFF.

This clone occurred once. J is TRBJ1-2 and V is TRBV30, with D perhaps matching TRBD1 (5 bases). The CDR3 extends over 12 amino acids. Deletions cut 3 bases from V and 7 bases from J, with 12 bases between. Per germline, CDR1 GTSNPN and CDR2 SVGIG (reference sequence). The CDR3 sequence: CAWSPAGFGYTF. The DNA of the CDR3 is TGTGCCTGGAGCCCCGCAGGGTTTGGCTACACCTTC.

This clone was detected only once. The chain uses TRBV4-2 and TRBJ1-2, with D unresolved. Germline V CDR1 and CDR2: LGHNA, YNFKEQ. The CDR3 spans 15 residues. V lost 0 bases and J lost 5, with 13 bases in between. The CDR3 DNA is TGTGCCAGCAGCCAAGATATACAGAAAGCTTATGGCTACACCTTC. Translation gives CASSQDIQKAYGYTF.

The rearrangement joins TRBV29-1 to TRBJ2-3; TRBD1 aligns across 7 bases. This CDR3 has 15 residues. Germline loops: CDR1 SQVTM, CDR2 ANQGSEA. The V segment lost 8 bases and the J segment 7 bases; nucleotides outside the gene matches: 18. CDR3 DNA sequence: TGCAGCATCGCCCTATTGACAGGGATCTTGCATACGCAGTATTTT. Its protein is CSIALLTGILHTQYF.

The chain joins TRBV28 to TRBJ1-2, with D possibly matching TRBD1 (5 bases). The V gene lost 3 bases and the J gene lost 5 bases, with 10 bases spanning the gap. There are 13 residues in the CDR3. Looked up from germline, CDR1 is MDHEN and CDR2 is SYDVKM. Here the CDR3 reads CASSFRVIYGYTF. CDR3 sequence (DNA): TGTGCCAGCAGTTTCAGGGTAATATATGGCTACACCTTC.

The V gene is TRBV28, the J gene TRBJ1-5; no clear D. Germline V gene data show CDR1 as MDHEN and CDR2 as SYDVKM. Trimming pared 4 bases from V and 4 bases from J, leaving 8 bases between. The CDR3 extends over 13 amino acids. The CDR3 reads CASSWTGNQPQHF. CDR3 nucleotides: TGTGCCAGCAGTTGGACGGGGAATCAGCCCCAGCATTTT.

The gene calls are TRBV19 and TRBJ2-7; no firm D call. The CDR3 extends over 17 amino acids. Between the trimmed V and J ends, which lost 1 base and 2 bases, there was a span of 18 bases. From germline, CDR1 is LNHDA and CDR2 SQIVND (reference sequence). The CDR3: CASSIAGSPTSTYEQYF. CDR3 bases: TGTGCCAGTAGTATAGCCGGGTCTCCAACTTCAACCTACGAGCAGTACTTC.

J is TRBJ2-3 and V is TRBV5-1; tentative D call: TRBD2 (6 bases). The CDR3 is 14 amino acids. The germline V gene has CDR1 SGHRS and CDR2 YFSETQ. Between the trimmed V and J ends, which lost 3 bases and 0 bases, there was a span of 8 bases. CDR3 loop: CASSSGDSTDTQYF. The CDR3, as DNA: TGCGCCAGCAGCTCGGGAGATAGCACAGATACGCAGTATTTT.

The rearrangement links TRBV6-4 to TRBJ2-7, with D tentatively TRBD1 (5 bases). CDR3 size: 11 residues. V shed 11 bases and J shed 7 bases, with 15 bases lying between them. In germline, CDR1 is MRHNA, CDR2 SNTAGT. The CDR3 DNA follows: TGTGCCTCCAGGGATTCGAGAGAGCAGTACTTC. Translating it yields CASRDSREQYF.

The CDR3 sequence is CASSAGQGAYGYTF. The CDR3, as DNA: TGTGCCAGCAGTGCGGGACAGGGGGCTTATGGCTACACCTTC. V usage is TRBV27 and J usage is TRBJ1-2, with 12 bases that match TRBD1. Germline loops: CDR1 MNHEY, CDR2 SMNVEV (reference sequence). J gave up 5 bases and V 5 bases, and 3 bases lay outside the gene matches. This CDR3 has 14 amino acids.

The chain carries TRBV5-1 and TRBJ1-2, with D possibly TRBD1 on 5 matching bases. The CDR3 has 14 residues. Per the germline V gene, CDR1 is SGHRS and CDR2 is YFSETQ. V lost 0 bases and J 6 bases, leaving 12 bases between the germline ends. The CDR3 spells CASSLGVTENGYTF. In DNA, the CDR3 is TGCGCCAGCAGCTTGGGGGTGACAGAGAATGGCTACACCTTC.

The CDR3 DNA sequence: TGCGCCAGCAGTTCGGGTAGCTCCTACAATGAGCAGTTCTTC. Translating gives CASSSGSSYNEQFF. The genes are TRBV5-1 and TRBJ2-1; D ambiguous. This CDR3 contains 14 residues. Germline V gives CDR1 SGHRS, CDR2 YFSETQ. V lost 5 bases and J 0 bases, leaving 9 bases between the germline ends.

The chain employs TRBV28 and TRBJ1-2, with 7 bases lining up with TRBD1. J lost 11 bases, V lost 2 bases, and 14 bases had no gene match. Germline assignment: CDR1 MDHEN and CDR2 SYDVKM. This CDR3 is built from 15 residues. The DNA for the CDR3 is TGTGCCAGCAGTTTAAAAGGGGGCCTTAGTTCCCGGTACACCTTC. Protein product: CASSLKGGLSSRYTF.

This clone appeared a single time. The chain employs TRBV2 and TRBJ2-3; D gene unclear. The ends were cut back, 2 bases at V and 8 bases at J, with 11 bases in the middle. CDR1 SNHLY and CDR2 FYNNEI come from the germline V gene. This CDR3 region has 13 residues. DNA for the CDR3: TGTGCCAGCAGTGAACTCCCAACGGGTACGCAGTATTTT. Its protein is CASSELPTGTQYF.

The chain employs TRBV27 and TRBJ2-1, with TRBD2 as a possible D gene (5 bases). V lost 6 bases to trimming and J lost 3 bases, with 6 bases between them. The CDR3 has 12 amino acids. From germline, CDR1 is MNHEY and CDR2 SMNVEV (reference sequence). CDR3 sequence: CASRADYNEQFF. The CDR3 nucleotides are TGTGCCAGCAGAGCGGACTACAATGAGCAGTTCTTC.

This rearrangement joins TRBV2 to TRBJ1-2; 12 bases line up with TRBD1. This CDR3 region has 13 residues. Germline V lookup: CDR1 SNHLY, CDR2 FYNNEI. V dropped 6 bases and J dropped 7; count of bases not matched to a gene: 3. In DNA form, the CDR3 reads TGTGCCAGCAGGACGGGACAGGGGGCTGGCTACACCTTC. Protein: CASRTGQGAGYTF.

This chain joins TRBV29-1 and TRBJ2-7; D unresolved. This CDR3 region has 11 residues. CDR1 SQVTM and CDR2 ANQGSEA come from the germline V gene. Trimming shortened V by 2 bases and J by 5 bases, and 7 bases separated the two germline ends. As DNA, the CDR3 is TGCAGCGTTGAATCCGGTAACGAGCAGTACTTC. The encoded protein is CSVESGNEQYF.

This clone has just a few counts. The chain joins TRBV10-1 to TRBJ2-1; no firm D call. The germline V gene has CDR1 WNHNN and CDR2 SYGVQD (reference sequence). CDR3 length equals 13 residues. V lost 4 bases and J 7 bases, leaving 11 bases between the germline ends. The CDR3 sequence: CASSVDRVNEQFF. The CDR3 DNA is TGCGCCAGCAGTGTCGATCGGGTTAATGAGCAGTTCTTC.

The rearrangement uses TRBV7-9 and TRBJ2-7; 14 positions agree with TRBD2. Germline-derived CDR1 and CDR2 are SEHNR and FQNEAQ (reference sequence). J lost 3 bases, V lost 5 bases, and 9 bases had no gene match. The CDR3 has 17 amino acids. The CDR3 nucleotides are TGTGCCAGCAGCCCCGGACTAGCGGGAGGTATTTTCTACGAGCAGTACTTC. Protein product: CASSPGLAGGIFYEQYF.

About this clone: At one boundary the junction diverges from the germline segment, which might be a read error. V and J are TRBV7-7 and TRBJ2-5, with 10 bases aligning to TRBD2. The CDR3 has 14 amino acids. Germline values: CDR1 SSHAT, CDR2 FNYEAQ (reference sequence). CDR3 amino acids: CASSTGLAQETQYF. The CDR3 DNA is TGTGCTAGCAGCACGGGACTAGCGCAAGAGACCCAGTACTTC.